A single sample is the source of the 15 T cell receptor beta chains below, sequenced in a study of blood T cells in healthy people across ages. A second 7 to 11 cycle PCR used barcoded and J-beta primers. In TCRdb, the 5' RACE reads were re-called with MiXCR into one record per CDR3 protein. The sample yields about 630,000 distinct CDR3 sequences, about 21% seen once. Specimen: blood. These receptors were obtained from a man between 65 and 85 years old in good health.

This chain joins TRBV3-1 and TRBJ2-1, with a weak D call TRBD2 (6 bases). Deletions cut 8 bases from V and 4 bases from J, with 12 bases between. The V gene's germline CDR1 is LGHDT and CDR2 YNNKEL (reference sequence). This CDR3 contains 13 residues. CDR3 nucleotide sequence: TGTGCCAGCTCTCGGGGGTTTTACAATGAGCAGTTCTTC. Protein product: CASSRGFYNEQFF.

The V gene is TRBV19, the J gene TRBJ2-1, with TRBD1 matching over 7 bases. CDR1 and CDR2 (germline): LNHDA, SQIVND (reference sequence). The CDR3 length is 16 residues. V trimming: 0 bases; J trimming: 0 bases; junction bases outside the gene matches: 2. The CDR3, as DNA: TGTGCCAGTAGTATAGAGGGACAGAGCTCCTACAATGAGCAGTTCTTC. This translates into CASSIEGQSSYNEQFF.

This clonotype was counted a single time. This CDR3 reads CASSEEASQGASYEQYF. The DNA for the CDR3 is TGTGCCAGCAGTGAAGAAGCATCCCAGGGGGCATCCTACGAGCAGTACTTC. The J gene is TRBJ2-7, the V gene TRBV6-1; 8 bases map to TRBD1. The CDR3 consists of 17 residues. The trim removed 1 base at V and 1 base at J, leaving 9 bases unmatched. Germline values: CDR1 MNHNS, CDR2 SASEGT.

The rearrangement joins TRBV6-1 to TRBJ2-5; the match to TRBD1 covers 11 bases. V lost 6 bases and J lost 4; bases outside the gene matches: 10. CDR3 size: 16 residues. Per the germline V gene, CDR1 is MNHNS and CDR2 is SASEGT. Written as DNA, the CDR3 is TGTGCCAGCAGGACATCGGACAGGGGGCTACGAGAGACCCAGTACTTC. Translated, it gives CASRTSDRGLRETQYF.

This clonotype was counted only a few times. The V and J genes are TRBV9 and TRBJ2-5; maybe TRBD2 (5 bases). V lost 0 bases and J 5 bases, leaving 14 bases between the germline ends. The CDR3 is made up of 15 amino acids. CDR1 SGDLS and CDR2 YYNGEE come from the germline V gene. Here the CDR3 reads CASSVDISGTETQYF. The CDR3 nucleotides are TGTGCCAGCAGCGTAGACATATCGGGAACCGAGACCCAGTACTTC.

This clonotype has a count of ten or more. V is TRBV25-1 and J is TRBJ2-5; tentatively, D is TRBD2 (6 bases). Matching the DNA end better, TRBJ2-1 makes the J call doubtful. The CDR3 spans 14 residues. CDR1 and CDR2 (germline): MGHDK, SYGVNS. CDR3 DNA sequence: TGTGCCAGCAGTGGGGGGGAGACATGGGCTGAGCAGTTCTTC. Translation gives CASSGGETWAEQFF.

DNA for the CDR3: TGTGCCAGCAGCCAGAAACAGGAATCCCCCTCCTACGAGCAGTACTTC. It is translated as CASSQKQESPSYEQYF. The V and J genes are TRBV7-9 and TRBJ2-5; D is perhaps TRBD1 (5 bases). The DNA end is more similar to TRBJ2-7, so the J call may be wrong. From germline, CDR1 is SEHNR and CDR2 FQNEAQ (reference sequence). The CDR3 has 16 amino acids.

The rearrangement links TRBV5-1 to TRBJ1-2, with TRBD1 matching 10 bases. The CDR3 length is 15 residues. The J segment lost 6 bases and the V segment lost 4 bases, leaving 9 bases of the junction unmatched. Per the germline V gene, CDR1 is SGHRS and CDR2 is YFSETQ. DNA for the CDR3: TGCGCCAGCAGCCCCGGAAGACAGGGGGCGAATGGCTACACCTTC. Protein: CASSPGRQGANGYTF.

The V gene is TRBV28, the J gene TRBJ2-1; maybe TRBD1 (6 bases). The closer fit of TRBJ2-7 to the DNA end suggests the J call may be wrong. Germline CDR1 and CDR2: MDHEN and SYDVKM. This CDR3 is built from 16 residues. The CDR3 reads CASSLLGAQSSYEQYF. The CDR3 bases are TGTGCCAGCAGTTTGCTGGGGGCCCAGAGCTCCTACGAGCAGTACTTC.

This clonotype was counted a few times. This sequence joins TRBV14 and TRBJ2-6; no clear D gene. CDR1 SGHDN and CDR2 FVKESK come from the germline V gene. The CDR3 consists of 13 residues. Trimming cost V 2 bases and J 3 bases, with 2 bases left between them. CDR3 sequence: CASSQHGANVLTF. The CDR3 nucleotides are TGTGCCAGCAGCCAACATGGGGCCAACGTCCTGACTTTC.

The CDR3 sequence is CASSSIDGSSYEQYF. CDR3 coding DNA: TGTGCCAGCAGTTCCATAGACGGTAGCTCCTACGAGCAGTACTTC. The rearrangement uses TRBV6-5 and TRBJ2-7; D gene uncertain. V was cut by 4 bases and J by 0 bases, with 13 bases left in between. Germline V gene lookup returns CDR1 MNHEY and CDR2 SVGAGI. This CDR3 comprises 15 residues.

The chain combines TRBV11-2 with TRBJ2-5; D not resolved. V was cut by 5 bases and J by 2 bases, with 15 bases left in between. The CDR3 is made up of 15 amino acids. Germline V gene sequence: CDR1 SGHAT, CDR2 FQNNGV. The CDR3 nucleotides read TGTGCCAGCAGCCAGAGTATGCAGTTTCAAGAGACCCAGTACTTC. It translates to CASSQSMQFQETQYF.

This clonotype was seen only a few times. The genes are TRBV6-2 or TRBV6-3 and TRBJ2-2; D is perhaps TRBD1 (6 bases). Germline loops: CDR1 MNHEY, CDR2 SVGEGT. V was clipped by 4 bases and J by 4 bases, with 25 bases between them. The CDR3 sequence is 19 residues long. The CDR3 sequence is CASSSFRYVQGPRTGELFF. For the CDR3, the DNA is TGTGCCAGCAGTTCCTTCCGATATGTCCAGGGGCCACGCACCGGGGAGCTGTTTTTT.

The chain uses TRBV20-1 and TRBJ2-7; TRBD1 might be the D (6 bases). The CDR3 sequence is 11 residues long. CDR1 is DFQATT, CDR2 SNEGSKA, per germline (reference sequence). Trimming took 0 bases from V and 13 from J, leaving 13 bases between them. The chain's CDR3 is CSARDPTGPYF. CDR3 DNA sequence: TGCAGTGCTAGAGACCCGACAGGCCCTTACTTC.

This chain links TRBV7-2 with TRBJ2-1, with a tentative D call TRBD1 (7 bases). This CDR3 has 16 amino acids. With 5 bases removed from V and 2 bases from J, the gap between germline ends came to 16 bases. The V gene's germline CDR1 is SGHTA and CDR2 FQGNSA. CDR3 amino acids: CASSPLGGTAYNEQFF. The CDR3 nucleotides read TGTGCCAGCAGCCCACTCGGAGGGACAGCCTACAATGAGCAGTTCTTC.